This passage covers 21 T cell receptor beta chains from one sample sequenced in a study of CD8+ T cells in alopecia areata. Once RNA had been extracted, it was reverse transcribed into cDNA to act as the sequencing template. Profiled with immunoSEQ multiplex PCR; TCRdb holds only in-frame clones, not every one. The table lists roughly 120,000 clones, with no singletons. Sequencing used lesional skin. The receptors here all came from a C3H/HeJ mouse with alopecia areata. Strain haplotype at MHC: H2-k.

This clone was detected a few times. The gene names here belong to mouse. The read is 4 residues too short to cover the CDR3 end, so that end is filled in from the germline J gene. This rearrangement joins TRBV13-3 to TRBJ1-4; 9 bases line up with TRBD1. This CDR3 is built from 16 residues. Per the germline V gene, CDR1 is NNHDY and CDR2 is SYVADS. The part of the CDR3 DNA that was read is TGTGCCAGCAGTGATGCCCGGGACAGGGAGGGCGAA. It specifies CASSDARDREGE. The whole CDR3 sequence is CASSDARDREGERLFF.

About this clone: Mouse gene names apply. The CDR3 extends 4 residues past the end of the read, so its final part is completed from the germline J gene. The chain combines TRBV13-3 with TRBJ2-5; 13 bases are shared with TRBD2. The germline CDR1 and CDR2 sequences are NNHDY and SYVADS. The CDR3 is made up of 16 amino acids. The CDR3 is CASSPGTGGVEDTQYF. The sequenced part of the CDR3 DNA is TGTGCCAGCAGTCCCGGGACTGGGGGGGTAGAAGAC.

As to this clone: The listed genes are named as in mouse. The read ends 4 residues shy of where the CDR3 ends; the end is completed using the germline J gene. This rearrangement joins TRBV19 to TRBJ2-1, with D maybe TRBD1 (6 bases). CDR1 FNHDT and CDR2 SITEND come from the germline V gene (reference sequence). Trimming removed 5 bases from V and 3 bases from J, with 12 bases in between. This CDR3 contains 14 residues. The CDR3 sequence: CASRDTGPYAEQFF. The covered CDR3 bases are TGTGCCAGCAGAGATACAGGGCCCTATGCT.

A word on this clone: Gene names are the mouse ones. The CDR3 goes on 4 residues after the read ends, and that part is filled in from the germline J gene. V is TRBV17 and J is TRBJ2-7; D may be TRBD1 (5 bases). Between the trimmed V and J ends, which lost 6 bases and 0 bases, there was a span of 9 bases. This CDR3 contains 13 residues. Germline V lookup: CDR1 MNHDT, CDR2 YYDKIL. CDR3 DNA, as far as it was read: TGTGCTAGCAGGACCAGGGACTCCTAT. The encoded protein is CASRTRDSY. The full CDR3 protein reads CASRTRDSYEQYF.

This clone came up a few times. Genes here carry mouse names. CDR3 protein: CASSKDRGGDTQYF. The covered CDR3 bases are TGTGCCAGCAGTAAGGACAGGGGAGGAGAC. The chain combines TRBV19 with TRBJ2-5; 9 positions agree with TRBD1. Read coverage stops 4 residues before the CDR3 terminus; the germline J gene supplies the remainder. CDR3 length: 14 residues. Germline V lookup: CDR1 FNHDT, CDR2 SITEND (reference sequence).

Regarding this clone: The gene symbols are mouse symbols. The CDR3 end is not reached by the read, which stops 4 residues before it; the germline J gene fills it in. The V call is TRBV13-3, the J call TRBJ2-5, with 7 bases matching TRBD1. Germline values: CDR1 NNHDY, CDR2 SYVADS. With 5 bases clipped from V and 0 bases from J, the junction kept 3 bases outside the gene matches. The CDR3 totals 14 residues. CDR3 residues: CASRSTGNQDTQYF. CDR3 DNA, as far as it was read: TGTGCCAGCAGGTCGACAGGGAACCAAGAC.

This clone was recorded a few times. Gene names are mouse gene names. The CDR3 sequence: CASSLSTGEDSDYTF. The part of the CDR3 DNA that was read is TGTGCTAGCAGTTTATCGACAGGGGAGGACTCC. The chain uses TRBV29 and TRBJ1-2, with 8 positions matching TRBD1. The read finishes 4 residues shy of the CDR3 end, and the germline J gene is used to complete it. After removal of 0 bases from V and 3 bases from J, the junction contained 3 bases not matched to a gene. The CDR3 loop spans 15 amino acids. CDR1 is MSHET, CDR2 SYDVDS, per germline.

This clone was counted many times. Genes here carry mouse names. The sequenced fragment ends 4 residues before the CDR3 boundary, so the rest is inferred from the germline J gene. The chain recombines TRBV13-3 with TRBJ2-4, with 12 bases fitting TRBD1. Germline assignment: CDR1 NNHDY and CDR2 SYVADS. CDR3 length: 16 amino acids. The trim removed 4 bases at V and 0 bases at J, leaving 3 bases unmatched. Incomplete CDR3 DNA: TGTGCCAGCAGTCCGGGACAGGGGGCGAGTCAAAAC. It codes for CASSPGQGASQN. The full CDR3 sequence reads CASSPGQGASQNTLYF. Looking up the rest from reference TRBV13-3 and TRBJ2-4 gives the full variable domain: EAAVTQSPRSKVAVTGGKVTLSCHQTNNHDYMYWYRQDTGHGLRLIHYSYVADSTEKGDIPDGYKASRPSQENFSLILELASLSQTAVYFCASSPGQGASQNTLYFGAGTRLSVL.

A note on this clone: The gene symbols are mouse symbols. The sequenced part of the CDR3 DNA is TGTGCCAGCAGTCCCCAGGGTGCCACCGGG. Its protein product is CASSPQGATG. In full, the CDR3 is CASSPQGATGQLYF. The gene calls are TRBV19 and TRBJ2-2, with a possible D match to TRBD1 (5 bases). The CDR3 end falls 4 residues outside the read, so it is completed with the germline J gene. This CDR3 has 14 amino acids. V was trimmed by 4 bases and J by 4 bases, leaving 11 bases between them. From germline, CDR1 is FNHDT and CDR2 SITEND (reference sequence).

This clone was counted a few times. The genes are named according to mouse. The read stops 4 residues short of the end of the CDR3; the missing end is completed from the germline J gene. Other DNA sequences within the sample encode an identical CDR3. V and J are TRBV17 and TRBJ2-5; 8 nucleotides agree with TRBD1. Germline CDR1 and CDR2: MNHDT and YYDKIL. This CDR3 comprises 13 residues. The CDR3 loop is CASSTGGEDTQYF. The sequenced part of the CDR3 DNA is TGTGCTAGCAGTACAGGGGGCGAGGAC.

The sample holds many counts of this clone. The genes are named according to mouse. The read is 4 residues too short to cover the CDR3 end, so that end is filled in from the germline J gene. The chain carries TRBV13-3 and TRBJ2-1, with D perhaps TRBD1 (6 bases). Looked up from germline, CDR1 is NNHDY and CDR2 is SYVADS. The CDR3 totals 13 residues. Trimming stripped 5 bases from V and 5 bases from J, with 11 bases between. The CDR3 protein is CASSPRGDAEQFF. CDR3 DNA (partial): TGTGCCAGCAGCCCCAGGGGAGATGCT.

The table lists this clone with a few counts. Mouse names are used for the genes. The CDR3 end is not reached by the read, which stops 4 residues before it; the germline J gene fills it in. This rearrangement joins TRBV13-3 to TRBJ1-4; TRBD1 might be the D (6 bases). There are 14 residues in the CDR3. Deletions cut 3 bases from V and 4 bases from J, with 10 bases between. Per the germline V gene, CDR1 is NNHDY and CDR2 is SYVADS. The CDR3 protein is CASSGTVLNERLFF. CDR3 DNA (partial): TGTGCCAGCAGTGGGACAGTCCTCAACGAA.

This clone has a handful of counts. Genes and germline come from the mouse. The read falls 4 residues short of the CDR3 end, and the missing part is taken from the germline J gene. This chain joins TRBV13-3 and TRBJ2-4, with 10 bases aligning to TRBD2. The CDR3 has 16 residues. Looked up from germline, CDR1 is NNHDY and CDR2 is SYVADS. The trim removed 2 bases at V and 0 bases at J, leaving 3 bases unmatched. The part of the CDR3 DNA that was read is TGTGCCAGCAGTGAGGACTGGGGGCCAAGTCAAAAC. This sequence encodes CASSEDWGPSQN. The full CDR3 reads CASSEDWGPSQNTLYF.

A note on this clone: The germline and genes are mouse ones. The CDR3 region is CTCSPPGQTTGQLYF. The part of the CDR3 DNA that was read is TGCACCTGCAGTCCTCCGGGACAAACCACCGGG. The chain has TRBV1 and TRBJ2-2; D is perhaps TRBD1 (6 bases). The read falls 4 residues short of the CDR3 end, and the missing part is taken from the germline J gene. This CDR3 has 15 residues. From germline, CDR1 is NSQYPW and CDR2 LRSPGD (reference sequence). V lost 5 bases, J lost 4 bases, and 14 bases lay in between.

As concerns this clone: The gene names given are mouse names. The CDR3 end is not reached by the read, which stops 4 residues before it; the germline J gene fills it in. V and J are TRBV13-3 and TRBJ2-5, with 8 bases that match TRBD1. The trim removed 4 bases at V and 0 bases at J, leaving 7 bases unmatched. The germline V gene encodes CDR1 NNHDY and CDR2 SYVADS. This CDR3 is 16 amino acids long. The part of the CDR3 DNA that was read is TGTGCCAGCAGTCCTGACAGGGGCATTAACCAAGAC. Translating gives CASSPDRGINQD. The whole CDR3 sequence reads CASSPDRGINQDTQYF.

This clone turned up a few times. Genes and germline are mouse. The CDR3 loop reads CASSFRDRDAERLFF. The part of the CDR3 DNA that was read is TGTGCCAGCAGCTTCCGGGACAGGGATGCCGAA. This rearrangement joins TRBV14 to TRBJ1-4, with 9 bases aligning to TRBD1. From the germline J gene comes the end of the CDR3, since the read stops 4 residues before it. Germline values: CDR1 SGHDT, CDR2 FRDEAV. The CDR3 length is 15 residues.

This clone was counted only a few times. The listed genes are named as in mouse. The read ends 4 residues shy of where the CDR3 ends; the end is completed using the germline J gene. This sequence joins TRBV13-3 and TRBJ2-3; D call uncertain. CDR3 length: 13 residues. V gave up 0 bases and J gave up 2 bases, with 4 bases separating them. CDR1 is NNHDY, CDR2 SYVADS, per germline. This CDR3 is CASSDGHAETLYF. CDR3 DNA, as far as it was read: TGTGCCAGCAGTGATGGACATGCAGAA.

Notes on this clone: Gene names and germline refer to mouse. The read is 4 residues too short to cover the CDR3 end, so that end is filled in from the germline J gene. J is TRBJ1-1 and V is TRBV1, with 7 nucleotides matching TRBD1. CDR3 length: 16 residues. Trimming at V came to 2 bases and at J to 0 bases, leaving 6 bases not matched to a gene. Looked up from germline, CDR1 is NSQYPW and CDR2 is LRSPGD (reference sequence). CDR3 residues: CTCSAFSGTANTEVFF. The CDR3 bases that were read are TGCACCTGCAGTGCATTTTCCGGGACAGCAAACACA.

Worth noting for this clone: Gene and germline names: mouse. The CDR3 goes on 4 residues after the read ends, and that part is filled in from the germline J gene. This sequence joins TRBV13-1 and TRBJ1-4; possibly TRBD1 for D (6 bases). V was pared by 2 bases and J by 3 bases, with 11 bases between. The germline CDR1 and CDR2 sequences are NSHNY and SYGAGN. This CDR3 has 15 amino acids. The part of the CDR3 DNA that was read is TGTGCCAGCAGTGAGGGGGGGCGAACCAACGAA. It is translated as CASSEGGRTNE. In full, the CDR3 reads CASSEGGRTNERLFF.

There are a few counts of this clone. Any gene name here is a mouse gene name. The read ends 4 residues shy of where the CDR3 ends; the end is completed using the germline J gene. The chain recombines TRBV19 with TRBJ2-3; 10 nucleotides match TRBD2. V lost 6 bases to trimming and J lost 0 bases; unmatched junction nucleotides: 7. Germline V CDR1 and CDR2: FNHDT, SITEND (reference sequence). CDR3 size: 16 residues. The CDR3 DNA, read in part, is TGTGCCAGCAATTTACTGGGGGGGTCTAGTGCAGAA. This translates into CASNLLGGSSAE. The whole CDR3 sequence is CASNLLGGSSAETLYF.

This clone occurred a few times. Mouse gene names and germline throughout. Read sequence stops 4 residues before the CDR3 end, and the germline J gene provides the missing end. This chain uses TRBV1 with TRBJ1-2; D may be TRBD1 (5 bases). Germline CDR1 NSQYPW, CDR2 LRSPGD (reference sequence). The CDR3 runs 12 residues. Partial CDR3 DNA: TGCACCTGCAGTGGATCAGGGACC. This codes for CTCSGSGT. The entire CDR3 protein reads CTCSGSGTDYTF.